This T cell receptor (beta chain) was observed in a study of blood T cell repertoires in COVID-19. About the research overall: Collection of acute and convalescent COVID-19 samples took place in the United States, Italy and Spain. PBMCs, B-cell-depleted T cells, or T cells were the source of the cDNA or gDNA that made up the material.

Germline CDR1 reads LNHNV; CDR2 reads YYDKDF (reference sequence). V trimming: 3 bases; J trimming: 3 bases; junction bases outside the gene matches: 21. The CDR3 is 21 residues long. Profiling relied on immunoSEQ multiplex PCR, and the TCRdb table lists in-frame clones only, not all of them. The sample yields approximately 330,000 clones, about 86% seen once. The J gene is TRBJ2-1, the V gene TRBV15; 9 bases are a match to TRBD1. Sequencing was performed on PBMCs or T cells enriched from blood (not recorded which). The origin of this receptor is a woman aged 40 to 50 with acute COVID-19. The CDR3 coding sequence is TGTGCCACCAGCAGCAAACCTGCCAGGGACAGGGTGTTATTTTTCTACAATGAGCAGTTCTTC. This translates into CATSSKPARDRVLFFYNEQFF.